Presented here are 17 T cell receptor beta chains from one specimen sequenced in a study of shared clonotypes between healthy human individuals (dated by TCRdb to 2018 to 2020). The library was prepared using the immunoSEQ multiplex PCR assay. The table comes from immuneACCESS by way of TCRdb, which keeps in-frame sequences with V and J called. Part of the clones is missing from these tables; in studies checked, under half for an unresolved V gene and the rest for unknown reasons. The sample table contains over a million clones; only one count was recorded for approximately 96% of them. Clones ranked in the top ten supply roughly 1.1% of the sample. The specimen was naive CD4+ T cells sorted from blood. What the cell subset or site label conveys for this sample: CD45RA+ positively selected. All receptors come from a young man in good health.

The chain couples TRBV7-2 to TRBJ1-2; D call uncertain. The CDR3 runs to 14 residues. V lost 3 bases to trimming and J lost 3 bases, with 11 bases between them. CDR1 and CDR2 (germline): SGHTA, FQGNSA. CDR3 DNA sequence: TGTGCCAGCAGCTTTCCGTGGGCTGACTATGGCTACACCTTC. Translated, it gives CASSFPWADYGYTF.

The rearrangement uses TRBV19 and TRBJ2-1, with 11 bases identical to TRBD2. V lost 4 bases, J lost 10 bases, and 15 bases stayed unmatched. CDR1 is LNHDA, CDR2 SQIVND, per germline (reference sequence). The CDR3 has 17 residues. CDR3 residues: CASSTILAGDGFGEQFF. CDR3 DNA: TGTGCCAGTAGTACTATACTAGCGGGAGATGGGTTTGGGGAGCAGTTCTTC.

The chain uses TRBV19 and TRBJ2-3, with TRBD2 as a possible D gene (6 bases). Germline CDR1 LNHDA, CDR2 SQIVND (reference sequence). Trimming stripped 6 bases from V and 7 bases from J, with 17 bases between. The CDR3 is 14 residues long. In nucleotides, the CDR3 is TGTGCCAGTAGCATCTTATACGGGAGTTATACGCAGTATTTT. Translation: CASSILYGSYTQYF.

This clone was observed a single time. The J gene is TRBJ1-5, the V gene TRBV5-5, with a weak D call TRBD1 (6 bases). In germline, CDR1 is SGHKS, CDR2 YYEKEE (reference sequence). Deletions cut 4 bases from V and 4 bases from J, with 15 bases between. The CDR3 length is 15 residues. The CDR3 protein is CASSLTGLANQPQHF. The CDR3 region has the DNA TGTGCCAGCAGCCTAACAGGGTTGGCAAATCAGCCCCAGCATTTT.

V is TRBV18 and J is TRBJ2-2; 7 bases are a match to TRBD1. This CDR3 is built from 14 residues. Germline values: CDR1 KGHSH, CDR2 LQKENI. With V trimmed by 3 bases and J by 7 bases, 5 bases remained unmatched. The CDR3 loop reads CASSPLGDSGELFF. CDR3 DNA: TGTGCCAGCTCACCTCTAGGGGACAGCGGGGAGCTGTTTTTT.

CDR3 bases: TGTGCCAGCAGCTTAGCCAAGATTGGGGGGCGCGTACAGCCCCAGCATTTT. It yields the protein CASSLAKIGGRVQPQHF. V usage is TRBV7-9 and J usage is TRBJ1-5, with D possibly TRBD1 on 6 matching bases. V lost 0 bases to trimming and J lost 7 bases, with 19 bases between them. This CDR3 spans 17 amino acids. From germline, CDR1 is SEHNR and CDR2 FQNEAQ (reference sequence).

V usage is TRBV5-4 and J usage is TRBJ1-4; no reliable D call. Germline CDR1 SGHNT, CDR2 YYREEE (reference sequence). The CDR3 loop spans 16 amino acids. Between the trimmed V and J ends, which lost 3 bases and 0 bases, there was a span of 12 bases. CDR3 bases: TGTGCCAGCAGCTCCATGAAGCAGGCAACTAATGAAAAACTGTTTTTT. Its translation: CASSSMKQATNEKLFF.

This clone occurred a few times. The CDR3 here is CASSSGRGEVPYQPQHF. The CDR3 DNA follows: TGTGCCAGCAGCTCAGGGAGGGGGGAGGTTCCGTATCAGCCCCAGCATTTT. The chain carries TRBV28 and TRBJ1-5; TRBD1 might be the D (6 bases). CDR3 length equals 17 residues. V lost 6 bases and J lost 5, with 23 bases in between. Germline CDR1 and CDR2: MDHEN and SYDVKM.

CDR3 loop: CASTPRAGYEQFF. DNA of the CDR3: TGTGCCAGCACCCCCCGAGCAGGGTATGAGCAGTTCTTC. The chain is built from TRBV27 and TRBJ2-1, with D perhaps TRBD1 (5 bases). Germline V gives CDR1 MNHEY, CDR2 SMNVEV (reference sequence). V lost 7 bases and J lost 8, with 15 bases in between. This CDR3 is 13 amino acids long.

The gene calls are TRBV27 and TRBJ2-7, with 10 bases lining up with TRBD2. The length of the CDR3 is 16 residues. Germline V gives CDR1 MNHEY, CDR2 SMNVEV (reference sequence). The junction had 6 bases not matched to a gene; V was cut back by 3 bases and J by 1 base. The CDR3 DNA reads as TGTGCCAGCAGTTTCTCTAGCGGGAGCTGGTCCTACGAGCAGTACTTC. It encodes CASSFSSGSWSYEQYF.

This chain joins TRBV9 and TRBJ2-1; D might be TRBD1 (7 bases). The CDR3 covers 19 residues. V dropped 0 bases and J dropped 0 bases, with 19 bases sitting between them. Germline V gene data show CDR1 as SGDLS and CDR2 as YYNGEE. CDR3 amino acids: CASSVEQGRISISYNEQFF. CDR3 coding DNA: TGTGCCAGCAGCGTAGAACAGGGGAGGATTTCAATCTCCTACAATGAGCAGTTCTTC.

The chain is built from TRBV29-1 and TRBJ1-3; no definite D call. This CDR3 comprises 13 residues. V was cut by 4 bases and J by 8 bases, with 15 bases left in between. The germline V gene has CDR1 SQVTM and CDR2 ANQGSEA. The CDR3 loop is CSVAPLRVDTIYF. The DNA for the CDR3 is TGCAGCGTTGCCCCTCTACGGGTCGACACCATATATTTT.

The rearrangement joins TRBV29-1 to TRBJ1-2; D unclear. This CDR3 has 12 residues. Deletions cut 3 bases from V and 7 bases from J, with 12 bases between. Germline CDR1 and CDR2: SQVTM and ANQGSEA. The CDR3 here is CSVDLAGSGYTF. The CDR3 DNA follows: TGCAGCGTTGATTTAGCGGGTAGTGGCTACACCTTC.

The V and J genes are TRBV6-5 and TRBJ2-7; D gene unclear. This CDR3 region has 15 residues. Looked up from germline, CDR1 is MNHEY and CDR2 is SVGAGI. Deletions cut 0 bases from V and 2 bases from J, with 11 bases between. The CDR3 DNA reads TGTGCCAGCAGTTACTCAGGATGGATGACCTACGAGCAGTACTTC. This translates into CASSYSGWMTYEQYF.

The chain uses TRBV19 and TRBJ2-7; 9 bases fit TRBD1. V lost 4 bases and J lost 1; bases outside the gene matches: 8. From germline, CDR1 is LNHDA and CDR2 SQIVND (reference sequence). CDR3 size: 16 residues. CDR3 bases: TGTGCCAGTAGTAACCATCACAGGGGGCTGTCCTACGAGCAGTACTTC. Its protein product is CASSNHHRGLSYEQYF. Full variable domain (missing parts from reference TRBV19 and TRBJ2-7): DGGITQSPKYLFRKEGQNVTLSCEQNLNHDAMYWYRQDPGQGLRLIYYSQIVNDFQKGDIAEGYSVSREKKESFPLTVTSAQKNPTAFYLCASSNHHRGLSYEQYFGPGTRLTVT.

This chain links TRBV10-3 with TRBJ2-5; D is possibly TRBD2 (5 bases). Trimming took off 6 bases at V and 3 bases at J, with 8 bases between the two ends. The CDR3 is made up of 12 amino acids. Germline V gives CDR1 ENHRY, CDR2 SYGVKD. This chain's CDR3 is CAISRAEETQYF. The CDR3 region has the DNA TGTGCCATCAGCCGAGCGGAAGAGACCCAGTACTTC.

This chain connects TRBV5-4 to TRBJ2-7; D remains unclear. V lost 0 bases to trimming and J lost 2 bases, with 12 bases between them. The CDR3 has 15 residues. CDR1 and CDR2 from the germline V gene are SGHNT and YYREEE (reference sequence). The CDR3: CASSLDTRATYEQYF. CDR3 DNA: TGTGCCAGCAGCTTGGACACCCGGGCTACCTACGAGCAGTACTTC. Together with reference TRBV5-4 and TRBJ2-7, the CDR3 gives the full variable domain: ETGVTQSPTHLIKTRGQQVTLRCSSQSGHNTVSWYQQALGQGPQFIFQYYREEENGRGNFPPRFSGLQFPNYSSELNVNALELDDSALYLCASSLDTRATYEQYFGPGTRLTVT.